This T cell receptor (beta chain) comes out of a study of blood T cells in healthy people across ages. Germline V lookup: CDR1 SGHRS, CDR2 YFSETQ. Trimming removed 1 base from V and 0 bases from J, with 10 bases in between. This CDR3 has 15 residues. Sample-barcoded 5' priming and a J-beta primer mix drove a second PCR of roughly 6 to 12 cycles. Each cDNA molecule was tagged by a template-switch adaptor that had 12 random nucleotides. One entry per CDR3 protein, called by TCRdb with MiXCR from the 5' RACE reads. The data contain about 1,000,000 distinct CDR3 sequences, under 45% of them seen just once; the ten biggest clones take up about 19%.

The chain combines TRBV5-1 with TRBJ2-5; possible D gene TRBD1, 6 bases. The sequenced sample consisted of blood. The receptor was derived from a woman aged 55-75 years in good health. The chain's CDR3 is CASSLSGTYQETQYF. DNA for the CDR3: TGCGCCAGCAGCTTGTCAGGGACATACCAAGAGACCCAGTACTTC.